This entry lists 9 T cell receptor beta chains sequenced from one sample in a study of blood T cells in healthy people across ages (dated by TCRdb to between 2015 and 2016). The library was generated by 5' RACE. The data were produced on an Illumina HiSeq 2500. A second PCR of roughly 7 to 11 cycles was performed with a sample-barcoded 5' primer and a J-beta primer mix. TCRdb reprocessed the public reads (quality trimming at Q25 with fastp, clone calling with MiXCR) and kept in-frame beta chains. Entries are consolidated by CDR3 protein sequence, retaining the most common genes and DNA. This sample gives about 1.5 million distinct CDR3 sequences in total; approximately 39% of them show up just once. The ten largest clones add up to about 4% of the sample. Sequenced material: blood. Receptors originate from a woman between 18 and 29 years old in good health.

This clonotype was found many times. The V gene is TRBV12-3 or TRBV12-4, the J gene TRBJ1-2; perhaps TRBD1 as D (6 bases). With 7 bases removed from V and 7 bases from J, the gap between germline ends came to 13 bases. The CDR3 length is 12 residues. DNA for the CDR3: TGTGCCAGCACCCGTCAGGGGTCTGGCTACACCTTC. Amino acid sequence: CASTRQGSGYTF.

This clonotype was counted between two and nine times. The chain uses TRBV7-9 and TRBJ1-1; a weak D match, TRBD1 (5 bases). Germline V gives CDR1 SEHNR, CDR2 FQNEAQ (reference sequence). Trimming removed 1 base from V and 0 bases from J, with 9 bases in between. The CDR3 contains 15 residues. CDR3 protein: CASSLGGDLNTEAFF. The CDR3 bases are TGTGCCAGCAGCTTAGGGGGGGATCTGAACACTGAAGCTTTCTTT.

The chain joins TRBV7-9 to TRBJ2-6; perhaps TRBD1 as D (6 bases). The CDR3 is 16 residues long. From germline, CDR1 is SEHNR and CDR2 FQNEAQ (reference sequence). V lost 5 bases, J lost 0 bases, and 11 bases lay in between. The chain's CDR3 is CASSGGQNSGANVLTF. For the CDR3, the DNA is TGTGCCAGCAGCGGCGGACAGAACTCTGGGGCCAACGTCCTGACTTTC.

V gene TRBV9 combines with J gene TRBJ1-1, with D unclear. There are 14 residues in the CDR3. The ends were cut back, 0 bases at V and 1 base at J, with 7 bases in the middle. Germline values: CDR1 SGDLS, CDR2 YYNGEE. For the CDR3, the DNA is TGTGCCAGCAGCGTAGCCAAGGGGAACACTGAAGCTTTCTTT. Encoded protein: CASSVAKGNTEAFF.

The chain couples TRBV7-7 to TRBJ2-3; the D gene is possibly TRBD2 (6 bases). This CDR3 is built from 13 residues. CDR1 SSHAT and CDR2 FNYEAQ come from the germline V gene (reference sequence). With 5 bases removed from V and 5 bases from J, the gap between germline ends came to 11 bases. The CDR3 sequence is CASSGDFGDTQYF. As DNA, the CDR3 is TGTGCCAGCAGCGGGGACTTTGGAGATACGCAGTATTTT.

This chain links TRBV6-5 with TRBJ2-7; D call uncertain. Germline CDR1 is MNHEY and CDR2 is SVGAGI. The length of the CDR3 is 15 residues. V lost 6 bases, J lost 7 bases, and 22 bases lay in between. CDR3 DNA: TGTGCCAGCAGCCCTAATCCGACAATTCCGAGGGAGCAGTACTTC. Amino acid sequence: CASSPNPTIPREQYF.

This clonotype was picked up one time. The rearrangement joins TRBV29-1 to TRBJ2-3, with 10 bases aligning to TRBD2. In germline, CDR1 is SQVTM, CDR2 ANQGSEA. The CDR3 consists of 15 residues. The J segment lost 5 bases and the V segment lost 1 base, leaving 6 bases of the junction unmatched. The CDR3, as DNA: TGCAGCGTTGAAGGGGCCCTAGCGGGAGTAGATACGCAGTATTTT. Translation: CSVEGALAGVDTQYF.

The V call is TRBV9, the J call TRBJ2-3; maybe TRBD2 (6 bases). CDR3 length: 15 amino acids. The V end was cut by 0 bases, the J end by 3 bases, with 11 bases between. The germline V gene has CDR1 SGDLS and CDR2 YYNGEE. CDR3 region: CASSVGASETDTQYF. DNA for the CDR3: TGTGCCAGCAGCGTAGGAGCTAGCGAGACAGATACGCAGTATTTT.

The rearrangement joins TRBV20-1 to TRBJ2-7; 9 bases fit TRBD2. Germline V CDR1 and CDR2: DFQATT, SNEGSKA (reference sequence). The V segment lost 4 bases and the J segment 5 bases; nucleotides outside the gene matches: 12. CDR3 size: 15 residues. The CDR3 sequence is CSAKTGLAGSNEQYF. The DNA for the CDR3 is TGCAGTGCTAAAACGGGGCTAGCGGGATCCAACGAGCAGTACTTC.